This T cell receptor (beta chain) originates from a study of cytomegalovirus exposure and HLA in healthy donors. Overall study context: Later, an analysis reported that the 120 or so validation repertoires had used the same platform as the approximately 630 first-cohort repertoires.

TCRdb's copy holds only in-frame clones and misses some; the assay was immunoSEQ multiplex PCR. The sample yields about 360,000 clones, 86% seen once. Study findings and constraints: Overall, roughly 160 TCR beta chains were annotated as cytomegalovirus-associated. Within the 95 to 150 validation repertoires, first-cohort TCR clusters tended to co-occur, according to a later analysis.

Separate from the roughly 700-subject first cohort, the roughly 120-subject validation cohort was the one that the donors belonged to. Trimming left V 4 bases short and J 2 bases short, with 9 bases between. The length of the CDR3 is 13 residues. From germline, CDR1 is SNHLY and CDR2 FYNNEI. This clone was counted a few times. Its cognate antigen is unknown. The V gene is TRBV2, the J gene TRBJ2-7; the D gene is possibly TRBD1 (5 bases). Sequencing was performed on PBMCs. This clonotype was obtained from a woman in her late teens or twenties in good health and CMV-seronegative. The CDR3, as DNA: TGTGCCAGCAGTGTAGGGGCCCCCTACGAGCAGTACTTC. The encoded protein is CASSVGAPYEQYF. Drawing the rest from reference TRBV2 and TRBJ2-7, the complete variable domain is EPEVTQTPSHQVTQMGQEVILRCVPISNHLYFYWYRQILGQKVEFLVSFYNNEISEKSEIFDDQFSVERPDGSNFTLKIRSTKLEDSAMYFCASSVGAPYEQYFGPGTRLTVT.